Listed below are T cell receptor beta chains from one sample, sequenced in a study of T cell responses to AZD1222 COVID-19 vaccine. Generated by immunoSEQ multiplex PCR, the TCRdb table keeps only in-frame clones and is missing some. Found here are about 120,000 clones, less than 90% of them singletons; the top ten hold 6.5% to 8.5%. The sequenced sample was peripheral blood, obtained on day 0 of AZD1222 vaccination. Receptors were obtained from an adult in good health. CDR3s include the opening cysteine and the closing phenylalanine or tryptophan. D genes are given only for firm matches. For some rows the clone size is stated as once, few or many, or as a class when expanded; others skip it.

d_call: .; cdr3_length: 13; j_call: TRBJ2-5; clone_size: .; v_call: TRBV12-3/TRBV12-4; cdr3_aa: CATKTGLQETQYF; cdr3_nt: TGTGCCACCAAAACAGGGCTTCAAGAGACCCAGTACTTC
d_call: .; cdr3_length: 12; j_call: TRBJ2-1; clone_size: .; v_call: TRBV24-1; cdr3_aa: CATSDLFNEQFF; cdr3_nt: TGTGCCACCAGTGATTTGTTCAATGAGCAGTTCTTC
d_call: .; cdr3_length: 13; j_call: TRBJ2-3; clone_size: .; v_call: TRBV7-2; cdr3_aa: CASSATRTDTQYF; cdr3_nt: TGTGCCAGCAGCGCGACCCGCACAGATACGCAGTATTTT
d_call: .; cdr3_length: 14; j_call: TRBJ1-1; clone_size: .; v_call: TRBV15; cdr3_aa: CATSRDRATFEAFF; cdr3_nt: TGTGCCACCAGCAGAGACAGGGCGACTTTTGAAGCTTTCTTT
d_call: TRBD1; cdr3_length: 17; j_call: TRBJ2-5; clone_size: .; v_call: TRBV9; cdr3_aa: CASSVGAGDRGYETQYF; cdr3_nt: TGTGCCAGCAGCGTAGGGGCCGGAGACAGGGGGTATGAGACCCAGTACTTC
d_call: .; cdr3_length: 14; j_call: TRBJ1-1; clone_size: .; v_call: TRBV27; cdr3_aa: CASSLSRGNTEAFF; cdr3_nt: TGTGCCAGCAGTTTATCTCGGGGGAACACTGAAGCTTTCTTT
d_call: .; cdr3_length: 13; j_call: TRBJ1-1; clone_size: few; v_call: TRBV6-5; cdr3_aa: CASTQGLYTEAFF; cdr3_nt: TGTGCCAGCACCCAGGGGCTGTATACTGAAGCTTTCTTT
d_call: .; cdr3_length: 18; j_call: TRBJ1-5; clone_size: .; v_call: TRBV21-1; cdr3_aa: CASSKVGHGHNSNQPQHF; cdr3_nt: TGTGCCAGCAGCAAAGTCGGCCATGGACACAATAGCAATCAGCCCCAGCATTTT
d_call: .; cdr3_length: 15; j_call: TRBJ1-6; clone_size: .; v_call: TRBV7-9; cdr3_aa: CASSGLDRRNSPLHF; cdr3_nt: TGTGCCAGCAGCGGGCTGGACAGAAGAAATTCACCCCTCCACTTT
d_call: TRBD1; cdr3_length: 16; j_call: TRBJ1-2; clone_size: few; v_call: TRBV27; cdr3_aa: CASSLRQGVEDYGYTF; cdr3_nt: TGTGCCAGCAGTTTACGGCAGGGGGTTGAAGACTATGGCTACACCTTC
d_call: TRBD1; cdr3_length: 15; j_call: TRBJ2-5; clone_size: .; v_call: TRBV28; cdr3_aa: CASSLLGTDGETQYF; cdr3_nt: TGTGCCAGCAGTTTATTAGGGACAGACGGGGAGACCCAGTACTTC
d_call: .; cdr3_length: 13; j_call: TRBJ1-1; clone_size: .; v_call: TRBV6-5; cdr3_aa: CASSHPSGAEAFF; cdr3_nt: TGTGCCAGCAGCCACCCGTCCGGTGCTGAAGCTTTCTTT
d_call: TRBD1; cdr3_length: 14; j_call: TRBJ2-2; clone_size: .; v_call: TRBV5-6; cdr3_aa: CASSPGQPTGELFF; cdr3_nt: TGTGCCAGCAGCCCGGGACAGCCCACCGGGGAGCTGTTTTTT
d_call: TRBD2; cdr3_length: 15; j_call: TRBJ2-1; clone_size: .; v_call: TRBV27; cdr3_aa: CASSMGTSGHNEQFF; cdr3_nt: TGTGCCAGCTCCATGGGGACTAGCGGGCACAATGAGCAGTTCTTC
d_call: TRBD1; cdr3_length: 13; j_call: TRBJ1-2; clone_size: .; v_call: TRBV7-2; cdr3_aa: CASSSGQGGGYTF; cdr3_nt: TGTGCCAGCAGCTCGGGACAGGGAGGTGGCTACACCTTC
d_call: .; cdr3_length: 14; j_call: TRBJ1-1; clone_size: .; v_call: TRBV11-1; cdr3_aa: CASSLGRLNTEAFF; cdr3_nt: TGTGCCAGCAGCTTAGGCCGTCTGAACACTGAAGCTTTCTTT
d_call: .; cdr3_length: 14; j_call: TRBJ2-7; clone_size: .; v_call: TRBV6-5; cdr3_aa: CASSTGGRFYEQYF; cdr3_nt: TGTGCCAGCAGTACCGGCGGCAGATTCTACGAGCAGTACTTC
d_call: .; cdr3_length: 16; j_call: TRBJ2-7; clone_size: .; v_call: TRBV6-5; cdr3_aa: CASSYSKWASPPEQYF; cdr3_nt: TGTGCCAGCAGTTACTCGAAGTGGGCGTCCCCCCCCGAGCAGTACTTC
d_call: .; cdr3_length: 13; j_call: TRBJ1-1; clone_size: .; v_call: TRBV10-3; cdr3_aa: CAMLNEGFTEAFF; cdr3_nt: TGTGCCATGCTAAATGAGGGATTCACTGAAGCTTTCTTT